The 26 T cell receptor beta chains presented below share a single source sample, sequenced in a study of CD8 T cells in Susac syndrome. RNA in amounts of roughly 0.5 to 1 ug was reverse transcribed with random hexamers. TCRdb re-called the immunoSEQ multiplex PCR reads through MiXCR, storing one row per CDR3 protein. This repertoire shows 40,000 to 60,000 distinct CDR3 sequences, 93% found once; its top ten account for less than 0.55%. Material for sequencing was CD8+ T cells from PBMCs. Receptors were obtained from a human donor with multiple sclerosis.

The V and J genes are TRBV12-3 or TRBV12-4 and TRBJ1-2; D remains ambiguous. The CDR3 contains 11 residues. With 3 bases removed from V and 8 bases from J, the gap between germline ends came to 7 bases. The CDR3 DNA follows: TGTGCCAGCAGTTTCATGAGGGGCTACACCTTC. This gives the protein CASSFMRGYTF.

The genes are TRBV7-2 and TRBJ2-2, with D perhaps TRBD2 (5 bases). Looked up from germline, CDR1 is SGHTA and CDR2 is FQGNSA. Trimming stripped 2 bases from V and 4 bases from J, with 8 bases between. There are 14 residues in the CDR3. The CDR3 loop reads CASSLRESTGELFF. The DNA of the CDR3 is TGTGCCAGCAGCTTAAGGGAGTCCACCGGGGAGCTGTTTTTT.

This sequence joins TRBV6-5 and TRBJ1-2, with D maybe TRBD1 (5 bases). The CDR3 is 15 amino acids. Germline-derived CDR1 and CDR2 are MNHEY and SVGAGI. Trimming took off 0 bases at V and 3 bases at J, with 11 bases between the two ends. The CDR3 DNA reads as TGTGCCAGCAGTTACTCGACGGGACCAGACTATGGCTACACCTTC. This encodes CASSYSTGPDYGYTF.

The chain carries TRBV13 and TRBJ1-3; 9 bases match TRBD1. The CDR3 is 15 amino acids. The V gene end was trimmed by 5 bases and the J gene end by 2 bases; junction bases not matched to a gene: 4. Germline V gene sequence: CDR1 PRHDT, CDR2 FYEKMQ (reference sequence). CDR3 coding DNA: TGTGCCAGCAGCGACAGGGGGAAGACTGGAAACACCATATATTTT. It yields the protein CASSDRGKTGNTIYF.

The chain has TRBV4-1 and TRBJ1-5, with D possibly matching TRBD1 (6 bases). The CDR3 covers 16 residues. The V gene lost 8 bases and the J gene lost 11 bases, with 28 bases spanning the gap. The V gene's germline CDR1 is MGHRA and CDR2 YSYEKL. CDR3: CASAQVMTGTYTAQHF. In DNA, the CDR3 is TGCGCCAGCGCACAAGTAATGACAGGCACATACACGGCCCAGCATTTT.

J is TRBJ2-7 and V is TRBV20-1, with TRBD2 matching over 9 bases. CDR3 length equals 17 residues. Germline CDR1 reads DFQATT; CDR2 reads SNEGSKA (reference sequence). The V segment lost 2 bases and the J segment 0 bases; nucleotides outside the gene matches: 11. The CDR3 region has the DNA TGCAGTGCTAGAAGGGCATTTAGCGGGGGCAACTCCTACGAGCAGTACTTC. This sequence encodes CSARRAFSGGNSYEQYF.

V gene TRBV7-9 combines with J gene TRBJ2-7, with 11 bases identical to TRBD1. V was pared by 5 bases and J by 3 bases, with 6 bases of the junction left unmatched. The germline V gene has CDR1 SEHNR and CDR2 FQNEAQ (reference sequence). CDR3 length: 15 amino acids. The DNA of the CDR3 is TGTGCCAGCAGCGGCGGACAGGGGGCTCACTACGAGCAGTACTTC. Its translation: CASSGGQGAHYEQYF.

This chain links TRBV6-5 with TRBJ2-7, with 9 bases fitting TRBD2. CDR3 length equals 14 residues. Germline V lookup: CDR1 MNHEY, CDR2 SVGAGI. Germline trimming cut 3 bases from V and 3 bases from J; bases unmatched to any gene: 3. Written as DNA, the CDR3 is TGTGCCAGCAGTTATGTAGCGGGGGACTACGAGCAGTACTTC. Its protein is CASSYVAGDYEQYF.

V and J are TRBV7-2 and TRBJ1-6, with D hard to call. Trimming removed 1 base from V and 8 bases from J, with 15 bases in between. Germline V gene data show CDR1 as SGHTA and CDR2 as FQGNSA. The CDR3 totals 16 residues. The CDR3 DNA sequence: TGTGCCAGCAGCTTAGAGTTCCCTACCAGGCATTCACCCCTCCACTTT. Its protein product is CASSLEFPTRHSPLHF.

This clonotype was seen only a few times. The genes are TRBV12-3 or TRBV12-4 and TRBJ2-7; weak D call: TRBD1 (5 bases). V was trimmed by 1 base and J by 3 bases, leaving 10 bases between them. This CDR3 has 14 amino acids. The CDR3 reads CASSLGTGFYEQYF. The CDR3 DNA is TGTGCCAGCAGTTTAGGAACAGGATTCTACGAGCAGTACTTC.

This clonotype appeared a single time. The chain joins TRBV28 to TRBJ1-6, with D possibly matching TRBD1 (5 bases). V lost 2 bases and J lost 10, with 15 bases in between. The germline CDR1 and CDR2 sequences are MDHEN and SYDVKM. The CDR3 has 15 amino acids. The CDR3 DNA is TGTGCCAGCAGTTTAGAGGGCGCAGGGCACTCACCCCTCCACTTT. It is translated as CASSLEGAGHSPLHF. The whole variable domain, remainder taken from reference TRBV28 and TRBJ1-6, is DVKVTQSSRYLVKRTGEKVFLECVQDMDHENMFWYRQDPGLGLRLIYFSYDVKMKEKGDIPEGYSVSREKKERFSLILESASTNQTSMYLCASSLEGAGHSPLHFGNGTRLTVT.

This chain joins TRBV2 and TRBJ1-1; the D is unclear. Germline values: CDR1 SNHLY, CDR2 FYNNEI. This CDR3 region has 16 residues. Trimming left V 7 bases short and J 6 bases short, with 24 bases between. The DNA for the CDR3 is TGTGCCAGCACCGTTGAAGGATTCATGAAACACTCTGAAGCTTTCTTT. Protein sequence: CASTVEGFMKHSEAFF.

In its sample, this clonotype was seen once. V is TRBV9 and J is TRBJ1-2; possibly TRBD1 for D (6 bases). Trimming pared 0 bases from V and 7 bases from J, leaving 16 bases between. In germline, CDR1 is SGDLS, CDR2 YYNGEE. This CDR3 is 15 amino acids long. The CDR3 bases are TGTGCCAGCAGCGTAGGGGCGGGGGGCGTCCGTGGCTACACCTTC. It is translated as CASSVGAGGVRGYTF.

The chain couples TRBV5-1 to TRBJ1-1, with unresolved D. The germline CDR1 and CDR2 sequences are SGHRS and YFSETQ. The CDR3 covers 14 residues. Deletions cut 0 bases from V and 4 bases from J, with 10 bases between. CDR3 nucleotide sequence: TGCGCCAGCAGCTTGGGAGGTTTGGGCACTGAAGCTTTCTTT. The encoded protein is CASSLGGLGTEAFF.

The genes are TRBV7-9 and TRBJ2-7; D possibly corresponds to TRBD1 (5 bases). Germline V lookup: CDR1 SEHNR, CDR2 FQNEAQ (reference sequence). CDR3 length: 12 amino acids. Deletions cut 4 bases from V and 5 bases from J, with 9 bases between. The CDR3 DNA sequence: TGTGCCAGCAGCTATGACAGCCACGAGCAGTACTTC. Its protein is CASSYDSHEQYF. The complete variable domain, with remaining parts taken from reference TRBV7-9 and TRBJ2-7, reads DTGVSQNPRHKITKRGQNVTFRCDPISEHNRLYWYRQTLGQGPEFLTYFQNEAQLEKSRLLSDRFSAERPKGSFSTLEIQRTEQGDSAMYLCASSYDSHEQYFGPGTRLTVT.

J is TRBJ1-5 and V is TRBV7-9; no reliable D call. The V and J ends lost 2 bases and 5 bases respectively, with 4 bases between them. The CDR3 has 12 amino acids. Germline V gives CDR1 SEHNR, CDR2 FQNEAQ (reference sequence). CDR3 bases: TGTGCCAGCAGCTTACGAGATCAGCCCCAGCATTTT. Amino acid sequence: CASSLRDQPQHF.

This clonotype was seen a single time. V is TRBV4-3 and J is TRBJ2-7, with D possibly matching TRBD2 (5 bases). Trimming took off 3 bases at V and 0 bases at J, with 9 bases between the two ends. The CDR3 runs to 14 residues. CDR1 and CDR2 from the germline V gene are LGHNA and YSLEER. The CDR3 sequence is CASSQRAGSYEQYF. In DNA form, the CDR3 reads TGCGCCAGCAGCCAGAGGGCAGGCTCCTACGAGCAGTACTTC.

This clonotype is a singleton in its sample. The gene calls are TRBV10-3 and TRBJ1-5; D might be TRBD1 (5 bases). Germline values: CDR1 ENHRY, CDR2 SYGVKD. With 0 bases removed from V and 4 bases from J, the gap between germline ends came to 10 bases. This CDR3 region has 15 residues. CDR3 sequence (DNA): TGTGCCATCAGTGAGTCTCAGGGATGGAATCAGCCCCAGCATTTT. The encoded protein is CAISESQGWNQPQHF.

The V call is TRBV28, the J call TRBJ1-2, with D maybe TRBD1 (6 bases). The CDR3 runs 15 residues. With 2 bases removed from V and 3 bases from J, the gap between germline ends came to 13 bases. Germline assignment: CDR1 MDHEN and CDR2 SYDVKM. In DNA form, the CDR3 reads TGTGCCAGCAGTTTAGAGGGGGAAGGCGACTATGGCTACACCTTC. Amino acids: CASSLEGEGDYGYTF.

The chain joins TRBV30 to TRBJ2-3; D may be TRBD2 (6 bases). CDR1 and CDR2 (germline): GTSNPN, SVGIG (reference sequence). V was pared by 4 bases and J by 7 bases, with 15 bases between. The CDR3 has 13 amino acids. The CDR3 reads CAWTGGDSNTQYF. CDR3 bases: TGTGCCTGGACAGGCGGGGATTCGAATACGCAGTATTTT.

The rearrangement uses TRBV20-1 and TRBJ2-1, with D hard to call. The V end lost 0 bases, the J end lost 10 bases, and 19 bases lay between the germline ends. CDR3 length: 15 amino acids. Germline CDR1 is DFQATT and CDR2 is SNEGSKA (reference sequence). The CDR3 is CSARDVNRGLGEQFF. CDR3 DNA: TGCAGTGCTAGAGATGTCAACAGAGGCTTGGGGGAGCAGTTCTTC.

DNA of the CDR3: TGTGCCAGCAGTTCGCCCCCTGGGGGGCATGGCTACACCTTC. This translates into CASSSPPGGHGYTF. The gene calls are TRBV25-1 and TRBJ1-2; TRBD1 is a possible D gene (6 bases). The CDR3 runs to 14 residues. Germline V gene data show CDR1 as MGHDK and CDR2 as SYGVNS. The ends were cut back, 5 bases at V and 6 bases at J, with 16 bases in the middle.

The chain has TRBV27 and TRBJ2-1; D is possibly TRBD1 (6 bases). The germline V and J ends were trimmed by 5 bases and 3 bases, with 14 bases remaining between them. Per germline, CDR1 MNHEY and CDR2 SMNVEV (reference sequence). The CDR3 extends over 15 amino acids. The CDR3 DNA reads TGTGCCAGCAGTCCCCTCTGGGGGCTCTACAATGAGCAGTTCTTC. Its translation is CASSPLWGLYNEQFF.

The genes are TRBV7-8 and TRBJ2-3; no definite D call. This CDR3 is 14 amino acids long. V was shortened by 5 bases and J by 4 bases, with 13 bases between the two germline ends. Germline values: CDR1 SGHVS, CDR2 FQNEAQ. CDR3 DNA sequence: TGTGCCAGCAGCCCGGACCCGGCCTCAGATACGCAGTATTTT. It encodes CASSPDPASDTQYF.

The chain is built from TRBV12-3 or TRBV12-4 and TRBJ2-7, with D hard to call. CDR3 size: 11 residues. With 2 bases removed from V and 3 bases from J, the gap between germline ends came to 2 bases. Here the CDR3 reads CASSLNYEQYF. In DNA, the CDR3 is TGTGCCAGCAGTTTAAACTACGAGCAGTACTTC.

The chain has TRBV29-1 and TRBJ1-2; TRBD1 might be the D (5 bases). Trimming took off 7 bases at V and 8 bases at J, with 26 bases between the two ends. The CDR3 has 15 amino acids. CDR1 and CDR2 from the germline V gene are SQVTM and ANQGSEA. CDR3 in amino acids: CSAGGGAGMSGGYTF. CDR3 DNA sequence: TGCAGCGCCGGAGGCGGGGCTGGTATGTCAGGGGGCTACACCTTC.